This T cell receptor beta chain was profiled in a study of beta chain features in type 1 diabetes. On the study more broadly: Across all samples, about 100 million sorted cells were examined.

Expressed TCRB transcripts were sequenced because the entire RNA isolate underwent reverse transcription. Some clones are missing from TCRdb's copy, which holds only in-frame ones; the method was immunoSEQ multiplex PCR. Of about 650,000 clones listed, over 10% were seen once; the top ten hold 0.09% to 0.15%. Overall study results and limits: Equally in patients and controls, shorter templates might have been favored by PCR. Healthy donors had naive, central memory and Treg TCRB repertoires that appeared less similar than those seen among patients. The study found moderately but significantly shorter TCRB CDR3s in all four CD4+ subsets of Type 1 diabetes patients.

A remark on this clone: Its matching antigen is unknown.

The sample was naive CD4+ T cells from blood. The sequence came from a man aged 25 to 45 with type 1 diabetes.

DNA for the CDR3: TGTGCCTGGAGCGATCCGGGACAGGGTCTGTACGAGCAGTACTTC. Amino acid sequence: CAWSDPGQGLYEQYF. This chain uses TRBV30 with TRBJ2-7, with 9 bases lining up with TRBD1. CDR1 is GTSNPN, CDR2 SVGIG, per germline (reference sequence). J lost 4 bases, V lost 3 bases, and 10 bases had no gene match. The CDR3 spans 15 residues. The whole variable domain, filled in from reference TRBV30 and TRBJ2-7, reads SQTIHQWPATLVQPVGSPLSLECTVEGTSNPNLYWYRQAAGRGLQLLFYSVGIGQISSEVPQNLSASRPQDRQFILSSKKLLLSDSGFYLCAWSDPGQGLYEQYFGPGTRLTVT.